What follows is one TCR beta chain and its context. Original processing notes: Cell counts per sample came from amplifying reference gene primers. Clones were sequenced by immunoSEQ multiplex PCR, and TCRdb holds only the in-frame ones, with some missing. V and J calls and clone size are those listed in that table; D and trimming were worked out from the DNA. The data contain approximately 130,000 clones, 85% to 90% of them singletons. The data are from a study of blood T cell repertoires in COVID-19. Study in general: There were acute and convalescent COVID-19 samples, and they came from the United States, Italy and Spain. Sample material is recorded as cDNA or gDNA derived from T cells, B-cell-depleted T cells, or PBMCs.

J gave up 5 bases and V 5 bases, and 9 bases lay outside the gene matches. This CDR3 is 15 amino acids long. In germline, CDR1 is SGHTA, CDR2 FQGTGA. The chain links TRBV7-3 to TRBJ2-7; 10 bases agree with TRBD1. The sequencing input was peripheral blood. The TCR originated in a man between 65 and 85 years old with active or convalescent COVID-19. As DNA, the CDR3 is TGTGCCAGCAGCCCGACGGGACAGGGGAGCCACGAGCAGTACTTC. Protein sequence: CASSPTGQGSHEQYF.